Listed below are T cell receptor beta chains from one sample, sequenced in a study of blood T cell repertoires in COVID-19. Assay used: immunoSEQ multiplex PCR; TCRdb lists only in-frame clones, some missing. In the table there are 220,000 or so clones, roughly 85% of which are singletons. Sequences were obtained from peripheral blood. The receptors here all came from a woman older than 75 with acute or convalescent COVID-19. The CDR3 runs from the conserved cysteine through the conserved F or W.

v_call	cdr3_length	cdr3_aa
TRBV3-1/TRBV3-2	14	CASSRKDRNTEAFF
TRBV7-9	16	CASSPGTSGGTDTQYF
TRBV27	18	CASSLGKKGAVYQETQYF
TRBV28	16	CASSLDRTATNEKLFF
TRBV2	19	CASSEAAPGTGATNEKLFF
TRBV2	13	CASSPLGPYEQYF
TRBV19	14	CASSIQATSYEQYF
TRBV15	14	CATSISGRNYGYTF
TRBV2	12	CASSASTGGYTF
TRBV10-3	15	CAISERAGGSGELFF
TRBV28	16	CASSLLPQTGGTEAFF
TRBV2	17	CASSEYAISGGARGYTF
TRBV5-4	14	CASSLAGGAYEQYF
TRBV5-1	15	CASTKTGQGHTEAFF
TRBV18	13	CASSSLARTEAFF
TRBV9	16	CASSPLGQGNTGELFF
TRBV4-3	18	CASSQDLIGRDPNYGYTF
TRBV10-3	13	CAISKGGITEAFF
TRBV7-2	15	CASSPTSGGHSEQFF
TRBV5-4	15	CASRPGSGLNYGYTF
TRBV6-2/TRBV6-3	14	CASSYISSGETQYF
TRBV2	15	CASKEVAENTDTQYF
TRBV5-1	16	CASSLTGATPNTEAFF
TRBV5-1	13	CASSLAGDQPQHF
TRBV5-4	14	CASSLEAGSTEAFF
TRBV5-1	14	CASSLAQGGVEQYF
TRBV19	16	CASTNVRDSGANVLTF
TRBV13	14	CASSHKTGFSGYTF
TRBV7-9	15	CASSLWAGTTDTQYF
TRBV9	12	CASTSIGYGYTF
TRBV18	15	CASSPGATGSYEQYF
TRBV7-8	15	CASSFRDRAMGGYTF
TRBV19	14	CASSMTTGPYGYTF
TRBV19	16	CASSIGGRGRLYEQYF
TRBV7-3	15	CASSPTSGGPGEQYF
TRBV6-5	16	CASSYSQGQSGNTIYF
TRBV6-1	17	CASSDKSRGPLNQPQHF
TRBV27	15	CASSPGTGYTDTQYF
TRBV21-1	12	CASSSSNGGYTF
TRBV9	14	CASSDRTGSYEQYF
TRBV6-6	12	CASSPLNTEAFF
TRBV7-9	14	CASSINRGGNTIYF
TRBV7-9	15	CASSRGGDANTEAFF
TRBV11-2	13	CASSRGTGEKLFF
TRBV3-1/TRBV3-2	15	CASSPAGLAANEQFF
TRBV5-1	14	CASSLDRVVNEQYF
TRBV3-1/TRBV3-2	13	CASNPKVGDEQFF
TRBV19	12	CASMGQGNEQYF
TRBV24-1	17	CATSDSLAGGPENEQFF
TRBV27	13	CALTETADDTIYF
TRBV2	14	CASSEGQGNYGYTF
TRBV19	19	CASSILPFNLEVAKNIQYF
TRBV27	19	CASSFSARGAQTSTDTQYF
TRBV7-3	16	CASSLTGGQTNEKLFF
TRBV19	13	CASSIAQLYGYTF